This entry lists 9 T cell receptor beta chains sequenced from one sample in a study of T and B cells in COVID-19 patients. TRB rearrangements were amplified by multiplex PCR with BIOMED2 TRB-A/B primers. TCRdb itself ran the multiplex PCR reads through MiXCR, one entry per CDR3 protein. The sample has some 17,000 distinct CDR3 sequences, roughly a quarter seen once; the top ten hold under 3.5%. Each TRB amplification used about 250-550 ng of genomic DNA from blood. Sequencing was done on a sample of blood. These receptors all come from a human donor who had recovered from COVID-19.

Ten or more counts support this clonotype. V usage is TRBV6-5 and J usage is TRBJ1-2; no clear D gene. Germline V CDR1 and CDR2: MNHEY, SVGAGI. The V end lost 0 bases, the J end lost 0 bases, and 11 bases lay between the germline ends. This CDR3 is 16 amino acids long. The CDR3 loop reads CASSYSPGRTNYGYTF. DNA for the CDR3: TGTGCCAGCAGTTACTCGCCCGGACGGACTAACTATGGCTACACCTTC.

This clonotype was counted between two and nine times. V is TRBV6-1 and J is TRBJ1-1; perhaps TRBD1 as D (6 bases). The CDR3 extends over 13 amino acids. The germline CDR1 and CDR2 sequences are MNHNS and SASEGT. The V end lost 4 bases, the J end lost 11 bases, and 17 bases lay between the germline ends. The CDR3 loop is CASSGDTLWLAFF. In nucleotides, the CDR3 is TGTGCCAGCAGTGGGGACACCCTATGGCTGGCTTTCTTT.

The table lists this clonotype with many counts. In nucleotides, the CDR3 is TGTGCCAGTAGTCCAAAGACAGGGGCGTTCACTGAAGCTTTCTTT. Amino acids: CASSPKTGAFTEAFF. The chain employs TRBV19 and TRBJ1-1; 8 nucleotides align to TRBD1. V lost 5 bases to trimming and J lost 4 bases; unmatched junction nucleotides: 9. The germline V gene encodes CDR1 LNHDA and CDR2 SQIVND (reference sequence). CDR3 length equals 15 residues.

This clonotype was counted only a few times. The chain combines TRBV30 with TRBJ1-2; D gene unclear. Germline V gene sequence: CDR1 GTSNPN, CDR2 SVGIG (reference sequence). This CDR3 has 14 residues. Trimming shortened V by 4 bases and J by 3 bases, and 15 bases separated the two germline ends. The CDR3 nucleotides are TGTGCCTGGACAACTCTAGGGAGGGACTATGGCTACACCTTC. Translating it yields CAWTTLGRDYGYTF. Variable domain in full (rest from reference TRBV30 and TRBJ1-2): SQTIHQWPATLVQPVGSPLSLECTVEGTSNPNLYWYRQAAGRGLQLLFYSVGIGQISSEVPQNLSASRPQDRQFILSSKKLLLSDSGFYLCAWTTLGRDYGYTFGSGTRLTVV.

The sample holds many counts of this clonotype. The rearrangement joins TRBV15 to TRBJ1-6; possibly TRBD1 for D (6 bases). This CDR3 region has 14 residues. CDR1 and CDR2 (germline): LNHNV, YYDKDF (reference sequence). V lost 5 bases to trimming and J lost 7 bases, with 12 bases between them. Here the CDR3 DNA reads TGTGCCACCAGCTCCCGGAGGGGGAATTCACCCCTCCACTTT. Amino acid sequence: CATSSRRGNSPLHF.

This clonotype was seen a single time. The rearrangement joins TRBV12-3 or TRBV12-4 to TRBJ1-2; no definite D call. The germline V and J ends were trimmed by 0 bases and 2 bases, with 10 bases remaining between them. CDR3 length: 15 residues. For the CDR3, the DNA is TGTGCCAGCAGTTTAGCGCCCCCTATAAACTATGGCTACACCTTC. Its translation: CASSLAPPINYGYTF.

This clonotype is a singleton in its sample. This sequence may be a read error, since a much larger clone differs from it by one base. This chain uses TRBV27 with TRBJ2-6; TRBD2 is a possible D gene (5 bases). Germline lookup yields CDR1 MNHEY and CDR2 SMNVEV (reference sequence). This CDR3 comprises 14 residues. Deletions cut 5 bases from V and 2 bases from J, with 7 bases between. CDR3 residues: CASSQAAGANVLTF. Here the CDR3 DNA reads TGTGCCAGCAGTCAAGCGGCTGGGGCCAACGTCCTGACTTTC.

A note on this clonotype: This may be a read error: a much more frequent sequence differs by one nucleotide. The V call is TRBV6-1, the J call TRBJ2-3; TRBD1 matches at 9 bases. The CDR3 sequence is 16 residues long. Germline V gene data show CDR1 as MNHNS and CDR2 as SASEGT. CDR3 protein: CASSATGGTGTDAQYF. The CDR3 DNA reads TGTGCCAGCAGTGCCACAGGGGGCACGGGCACAGATGCGCAGTATTTT.

V and J are TRBV27 and TRBJ1-1; D remains ambiguous. This CDR3 has 13 residues. Trimming pared 6 bases from V and 1 base from J, leaving 9 bases between. CDR1 MNHEY and CDR2 SMNVEV come from the germline V gene (reference sequence). DNA for the CDR3: TGTGCCAGCAGCCGCCGGGGGAACACTGAAGCTTTCTTT. Translating it yields CASSRRGNTEAFF.